The rows below give T cell receptor beta chains drawn from one sample of a study of cytomegalovirus exposure and HLA in healthy donors. Sequenced by immunoSEQ multiplex PCR; TCRdb stores in-frame clones only, minus some. The sample consists of more than 85,000 clones, about 79% of them appearing once. Sequenced: PBMCs. The receptors here all came from a female donor in good health and CMV-seropositive. Each CDR3 is given with its conserved first and last residue. Fields, in order: V gene, clone size, CDR3 length, D gene, J gene, CDR3 protein, CDR3 DNA. A D gene is named only where the DNA matches it firmly. Size tells how often a clone was seen (once, few, many) or the class of an expanded clone, and some rows leave it out.

TRBV11-2	-	19	TRBD2	TRBJ2-6	CASSLGGASGRRGANVLTF	TGTGCCAGCAGCTTAGGAGGGGCTAGCGGGAGACGTGGGGCCAACGTCCTGACTTTC
TRBV6-1	-	16	-	TRBJ1-6	CASSEALGAPRAPLHF	TGTGCCAGCAGTGAAGCGCTGGGGGCCCCCCGGGCCCCCCTCCACTTT
TRBV21-1	few	16	-	TRBJ2-3	CASSPPTSKRTDTQYF	TGTGCCAGCAGCCCACCGACTAGCAAGAGGACAGATACGCAGTATTTT
TRBV27	-	13	-	TRBJ1-6	CASSPTVNSPLHF	TGTGCCAGCAGTCCCACGGTCAATTCACCCCTCCACTTT
TRBV11-2	-	18	-	TRBJ1-3	CASSFRPLQVDSGNTIYF	TGTGCCAGCAGCTTCCGTCCACTCCAGGTGGACTCTGGAAACACCATATATTTT
TRBV21-1	-	19	-	TRBJ2-7	CASSKGRGTGGRTLYEQYF	TGTGCCAGCAGCAAAGGTCGGGGCACAGGGGGCCGGACCCTCTACGAGCAGTACTTC
TRBV18	-	14	TRBD2	TRBJ2-3	CASSAGTRKGTQYF	TGTGCCAGCTCAGCCGGGACTAGGAAAGGTACGCAGTATTTT
TRBV5-4	-	13	TRBD2	TRBJ2-3	CASSVSGRPAQYF	TGTGCCAGCAGCGTTAGCGGGAGGCCCGCGCAGTATTTT
TRBV18	-	14	TRBD1	TRBJ1-3	CASSRGTVENTIYF	TGTGCCAGCTCACGGGGGACAGTAGAAAACACCATATATTTT
TRBV6-4	-	15	TRBD1	TRBJ2-1	CASSPGQGAYNEQFF	TGTGCCAGCAGCCCTGGACAGGGGGCCTACAATGAGCAGTTCTTC
TRBV7-2	-	13	-	TRBJ1-4	CASSLGRGEKLFF	TGTGCCAGCAGCTTGGGGAGGGGAGAAAAACTGTTTTTT
TRBV29-1	-	15	TRBD2	TRBJ2-1	CSVRTSGSLYNEQFF	TGCAGCGTCAGGACTAGCGGGAGCCTCTACAATGAGCAGTTCTTC
TRBV2	-	14	TRBD1	TRBJ1-3	CASSRQGLGNTIYF	TGTGCCAGCAGCAGACAGGGACTGGGAAACACCATATATTTT
TRBV4-2	-	12	-	TRBJ1-4	CASSQDLEKLFF	TGTGCCAGCAGCCAAGATCTGGAAAAACTGTTTTTT
TRBV5-4	-	16	-	TRBJ1-1	CASSIPVGQANTEAFF	TGTGCCAGCAGCATCCCGGTGGGGCAGGCGAACACTGAAGCTTTCTTT
TRBV10-2	-	15	-	TRBJ1-2	CASSEVEALGYGYTF	TGCGCCAGCAGTGAGGTCGAGGCCTTGGGCTATGGCTACACCTTC
TRBV19	few	14	TRBD1	TRBJ1-3	CASTGTGGRNTIYF	TGTGCCAGTACTGGGACAGGGGGTAGAAACACCATATATTTT
TRBV4-2	-	15	-	TRBJ2-2	CASSQVERDAGELFF	TGTGCCAGCAGCCAAGTGGAGAGGGATGCCGGGGAGCTGTTTTTT
TRBV7-2	-	14	TRBD2	TRBJ2-1	CASSSSGSYNEQFF	TGTGCCAGCAGCTCTAGCGGGAGCTACAATGAGCAGTTCTTC
TRBV18	-	14	-	TRBJ2-1	CASSPKDRTNEQFF	TGTGCCAGCTCACCAAAAGACAGGACCAATGAGCAGTTCTTC
TRBV11-3	-	13	TRBD1	TRBJ2-7	CASSPKDRDEQYF	TGTGCCAGCAGCCCAAAAGACAGGGACGAGCAGTACTTC
TRBV27	-	14	-	TRBJ2-1	CASSFRETSYEQFF	TGTGCCAGCAGTTTCCGGGAAACATCGTATGAGCAGTTCTTC
TRBV14	-	14	TRBD1	TRBJ1-1	CASSHRGQNTEAFF	TGTGCCAGCAGCCACAGGGGGCAGAACACTGAAGCTTTCTTT
TRBV4-1	-	17	TRBD1	TRBJ2-7	CASSQAAGTGSSYEQYF	TGCGCCAGCAGCCAAGCGGCAGGGACAGGGAGCTCCTACGAGCAGTACTTC
TRBV19	-	17	TRBD2	TRBJ2-1	CASSTFSLAASYNEQFF	TGTGCCAGTAGTACCTTCTCACTAGCGGCTTCCTACAATGAGCAGTTCTTC
TRBV5-1	few	13	-	TRBJ2-1	CASSSPVYNEQFF	TGCGCCAGCAGCTCCCCCGTATACAATGAGCAGTTCTTC
TRBV6-5	once	15	TRBD2	TRBJ2-1	CASSPPRGEGKGQFF	TGTGCCAGCAGCCCTCCGCGGGGGGAGGGGAAGGGGCAGTTCTTC
TRBV18	once	11	-	TRBJ2-5	CASSSQETQYF	TGTGCCAGCTCATCACAAGAGACCCAGTACTTC
TRBV4-2	-	15	TRBD1	TRBJ2-1	CASSSGQGAYNEQFF	TGTGCCAGCAGCTCGGGACAGGGCGCCTACAATGAGCAGTTCTTC
TRBV27	few	17	TRBD2	TRBJ2-2	CASSPLRLAGDDGELFF	TGTGCCAGCAGTCCCCTACGACTAGCGGGAGACGACGGGGAGCTGTTTTTT
TRBV2	few	14	-	TRBJ2-5	CASSEIGGKETQYF	TGTGCCAGCAGTGAAATAGGAGGGAAAGAGACCCAGTACTTC